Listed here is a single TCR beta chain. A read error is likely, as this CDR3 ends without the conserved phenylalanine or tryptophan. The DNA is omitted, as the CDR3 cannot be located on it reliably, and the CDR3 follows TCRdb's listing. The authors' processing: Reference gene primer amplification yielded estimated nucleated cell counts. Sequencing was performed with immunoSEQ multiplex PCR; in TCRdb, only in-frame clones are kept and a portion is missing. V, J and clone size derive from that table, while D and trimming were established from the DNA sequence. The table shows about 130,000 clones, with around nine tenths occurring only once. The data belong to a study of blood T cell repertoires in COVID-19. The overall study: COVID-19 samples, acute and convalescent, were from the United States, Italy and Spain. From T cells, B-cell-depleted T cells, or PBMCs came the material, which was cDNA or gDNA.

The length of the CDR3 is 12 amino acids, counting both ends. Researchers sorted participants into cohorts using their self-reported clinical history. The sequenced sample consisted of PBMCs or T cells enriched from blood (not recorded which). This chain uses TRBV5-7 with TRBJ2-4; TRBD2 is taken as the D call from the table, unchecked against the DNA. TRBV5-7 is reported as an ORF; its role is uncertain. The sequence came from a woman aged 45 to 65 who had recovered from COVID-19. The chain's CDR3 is CASSLSRRARVS.